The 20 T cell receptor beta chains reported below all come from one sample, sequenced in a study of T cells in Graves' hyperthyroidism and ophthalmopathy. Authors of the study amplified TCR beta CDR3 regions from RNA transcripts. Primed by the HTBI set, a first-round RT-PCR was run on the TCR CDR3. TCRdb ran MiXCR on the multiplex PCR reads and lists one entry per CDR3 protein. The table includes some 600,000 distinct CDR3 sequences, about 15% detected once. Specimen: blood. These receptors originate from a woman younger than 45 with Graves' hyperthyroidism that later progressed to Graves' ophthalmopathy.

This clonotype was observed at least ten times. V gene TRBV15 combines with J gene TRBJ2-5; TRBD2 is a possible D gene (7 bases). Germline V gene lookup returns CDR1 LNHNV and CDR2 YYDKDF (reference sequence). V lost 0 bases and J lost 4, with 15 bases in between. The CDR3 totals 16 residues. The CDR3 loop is CATSRDHGGRIETQYF. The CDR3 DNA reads TGTGCCACCAGCAGAGATCACGGGGGGCGCATAGAGACCCAGTACTTC. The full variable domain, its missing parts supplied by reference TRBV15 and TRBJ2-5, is DAMVIQNPRYQVTQFGKPVTLSCSQTLNHNVMYWYQQKSSQAPKLLFHYYDKDFNNEADTPDNFQSRRPNTSFCFLDIRSPGLGDTAMYLCATSRDHGGRIETQYFGPGTRLLVL.

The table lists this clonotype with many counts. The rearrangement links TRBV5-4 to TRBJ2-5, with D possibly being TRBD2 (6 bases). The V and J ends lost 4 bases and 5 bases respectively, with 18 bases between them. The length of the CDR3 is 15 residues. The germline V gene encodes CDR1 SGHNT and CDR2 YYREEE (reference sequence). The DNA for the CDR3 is TGTGCCAGCAGCCGCTTTTGGGGGGAAAGTGAGACCCAGTACTTC. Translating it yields CASSRFWGESETQYF.

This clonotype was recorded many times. In nucleotides, the CDR3 is TGTGCTAGTGGTTTGGTACTCAGCGGGAGCGGGCACGAGCAGTACTTC. Translated, it gives CASGLVLSGSGHEQYF. The gene calls are TRBV12-5 and TRBJ2-7; TRBD2 matches at 8 bases. The CDR3 extends over 16 amino acids. CDR1 is LGHNT and CDR2 is FRNRAP in the germline V gene. Trimming at V came to 0 bases and at J to 5 bases, leaving 9 bases not matched to a gene.

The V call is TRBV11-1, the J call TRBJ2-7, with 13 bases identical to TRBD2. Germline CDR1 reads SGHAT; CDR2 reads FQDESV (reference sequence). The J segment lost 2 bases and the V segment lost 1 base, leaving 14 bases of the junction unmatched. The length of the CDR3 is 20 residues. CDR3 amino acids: CASSLEGLAGANLLTYEQYF. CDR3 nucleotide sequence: TGTGCCAGCAGCTTAGAAGGACTAGCGGGAGCCAATCTTTTAACCTACGAGCAGTACTTC.

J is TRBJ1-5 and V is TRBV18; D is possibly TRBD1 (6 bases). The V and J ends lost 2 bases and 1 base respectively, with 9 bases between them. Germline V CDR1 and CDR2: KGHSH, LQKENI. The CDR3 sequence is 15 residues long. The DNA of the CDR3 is TGTGCCAGCTCACCAGTTGACAGGAGCAATCAGCCCCAGCATTTT. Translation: CASSPVDRSNQPQHF.

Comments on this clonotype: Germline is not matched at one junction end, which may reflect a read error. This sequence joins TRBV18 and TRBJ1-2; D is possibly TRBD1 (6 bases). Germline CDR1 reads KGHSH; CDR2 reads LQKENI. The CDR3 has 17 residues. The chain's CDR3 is CASSPENRARTNCGYTF. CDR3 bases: TGTGCCAGCTCACCGGAGAACAGGGCCCGAACTAACTGTGGCTACACCTTC.

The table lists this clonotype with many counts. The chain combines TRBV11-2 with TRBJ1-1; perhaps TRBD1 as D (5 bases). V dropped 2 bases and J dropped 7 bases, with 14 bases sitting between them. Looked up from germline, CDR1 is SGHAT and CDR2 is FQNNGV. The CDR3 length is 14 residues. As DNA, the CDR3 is TGTGCCAGCAGCTTAAATCAGGGTCCCTTTGAAGCTTTCTTT. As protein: CASSLNQGPFEAFF.

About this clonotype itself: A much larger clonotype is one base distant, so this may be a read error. CDR3: CSVAPTGLSTDTQHF. As DNA, the CDR3 is TGCAGCGTTGCCCCGACAGGCCTTAGCACAGATACGCAGCATTTT. The J gene is TRBJ2-3, the V gene TRBV29-1; weak D call: TRBD1 (6 bases). The DNA matches TRBJ1-5 better at its end, which makes the J call doubtful. Germline V gene lookup returns CDR1 SQVTM and CDR2 ANQGSEA. CDR3 size: 15 residues.

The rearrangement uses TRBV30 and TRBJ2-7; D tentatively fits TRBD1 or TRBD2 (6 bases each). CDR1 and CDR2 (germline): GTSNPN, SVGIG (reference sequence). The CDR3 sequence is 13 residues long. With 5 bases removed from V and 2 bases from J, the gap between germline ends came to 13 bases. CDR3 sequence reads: CAWSRGVPYEQYF. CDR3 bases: TGTGCCTGGTCAAGGGGGGTCCCCTACGAGCAGTACTTC. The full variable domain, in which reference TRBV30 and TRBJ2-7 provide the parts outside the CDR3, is SQTIHQWPATLVQPVGSPLSLECTVEGTSNPNLYWYRQAAGRGLQLLFYSVGIGQISSEVPQNLSASRPQDRQFILSSKKLLLSDSGFYLCAWSRGVPYEQYFGPGTRLTVT.

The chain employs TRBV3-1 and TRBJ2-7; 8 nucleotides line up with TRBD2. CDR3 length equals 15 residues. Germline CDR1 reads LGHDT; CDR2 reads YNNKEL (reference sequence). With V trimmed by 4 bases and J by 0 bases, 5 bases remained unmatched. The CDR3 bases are TGTGCCAGCAGCCCTATTAGCGGGGACTCCTACGAGCAGTACTTC. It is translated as CASSPISGDSYEQYF.

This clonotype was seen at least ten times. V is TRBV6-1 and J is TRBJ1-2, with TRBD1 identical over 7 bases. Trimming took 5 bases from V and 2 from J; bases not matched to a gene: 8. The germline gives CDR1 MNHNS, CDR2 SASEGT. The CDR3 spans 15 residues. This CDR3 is CASSPRGQSNYGYTF. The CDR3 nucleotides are TGTGCCAGCAGTCCCAGGGGACAGTCAAACTATGGCTACACCTTC.

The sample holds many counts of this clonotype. The CDR3 coding sequence is TGTGCCAGCAGCCCCCTCGGACCCATGAACACTGAAGCTTTCTTT. Its translation: CASSPLGPMNTEAFF. The V gene is TRBV5-5, the J gene TRBJ1-1; D gene uncertain. This CDR3 has 15 residues. Germline V gene sequence: CDR1 SGHKS, CDR2 YYEKEE (reference sequence). The ends were cut back, 4 bases at V and 0 bases at J, with 13 bases in the middle. The complete variable domain, with remaining parts taken from reference TRBV5-5 and TRBJ1-1, reads DAGVTQSPTHLIKTRGQQVTLRCSPISGHKSVSWYQQVLGQGPQFIFQYYEKEERGRGNFPDRFSARQFPNYSSELNVNALLLGDSALYLCASSPLGPMNTEAFFGQGTRLTVV.

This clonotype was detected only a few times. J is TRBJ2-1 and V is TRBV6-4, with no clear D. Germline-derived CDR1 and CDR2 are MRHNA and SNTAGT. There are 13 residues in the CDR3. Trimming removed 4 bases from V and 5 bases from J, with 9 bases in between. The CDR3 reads CASSVGPHNEQFF. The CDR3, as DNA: TGTGCCAGCAGTGTTGGGCCCCACAATGAGCAGTTCTTC.

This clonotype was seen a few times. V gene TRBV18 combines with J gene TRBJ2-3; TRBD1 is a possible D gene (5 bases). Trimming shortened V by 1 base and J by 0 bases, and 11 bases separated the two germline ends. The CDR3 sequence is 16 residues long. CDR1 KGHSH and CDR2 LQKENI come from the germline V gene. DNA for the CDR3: TGTGCCAGCTCACCACGAACAGGTGCTAGCACAGATACGCAGTATTTT. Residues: CASSPRTGASTDTQYF. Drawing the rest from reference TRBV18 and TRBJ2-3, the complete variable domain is NAGVMQNPRHLVRRRGQEARLRCSPMKGHSHVYWYRQLPEEGLKFMVYLQKENIIDESGMPKERFSAEFPKEGPSILRIQQVVRGDSAAYFCASSPRTGASTDTQYFGPGTRLTVL.

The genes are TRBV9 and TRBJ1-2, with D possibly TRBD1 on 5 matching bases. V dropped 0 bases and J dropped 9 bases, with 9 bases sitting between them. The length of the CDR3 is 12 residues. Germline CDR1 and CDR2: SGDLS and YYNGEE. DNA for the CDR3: TGTGCCAGCAGCGTAGACTCGGGGCGCTACACCTTC. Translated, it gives CASSVDSGRYTF.

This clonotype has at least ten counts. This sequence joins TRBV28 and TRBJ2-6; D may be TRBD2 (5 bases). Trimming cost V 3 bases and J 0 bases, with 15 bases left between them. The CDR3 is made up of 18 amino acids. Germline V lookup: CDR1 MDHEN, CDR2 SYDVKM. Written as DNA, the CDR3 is TGTGCCAGCAGTTTTACAGCAAGAGGGCTCTCTGGGGCCAACGTCCTGACTTTC. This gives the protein CASSFTARGLSGANVLTF.

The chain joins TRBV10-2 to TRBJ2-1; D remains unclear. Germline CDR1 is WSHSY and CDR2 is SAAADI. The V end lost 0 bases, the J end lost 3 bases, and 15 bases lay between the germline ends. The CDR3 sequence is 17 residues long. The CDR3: CASSESIQDGFYNEQFF. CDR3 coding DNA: TGCGCCAGCAGTGAGTCAATCCAGGACGGGTTCTACAATGAGCAGTTCTTC.

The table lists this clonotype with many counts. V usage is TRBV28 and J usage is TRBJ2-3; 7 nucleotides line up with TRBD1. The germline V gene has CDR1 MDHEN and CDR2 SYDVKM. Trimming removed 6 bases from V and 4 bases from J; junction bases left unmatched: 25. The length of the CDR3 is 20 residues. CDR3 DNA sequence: TGTGCCAGCAGATGGGACAGTTTTAGGGGTCCTAGGTTTGTTGCAGATACGCAGTATTTT. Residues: CASRWDSFRGPRFVADTQYF.

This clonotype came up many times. The CDR3 DNA reads as TGTGCCACCAGTGATGACAGCTTCCAAGAGACCCAGTACTTC. This codes for CATSDDSFQETQYF. The chain links TRBV24-1 to TRBJ2-5; weak D call: TRBD1 (5 bases). Looked up from germline, CDR1 is KGHDR and CDR2 is SFDVKD. Trimming took 3 bases from V and 1 from J, leaving 8 bases between them. The CDR3 runs 14 residues.

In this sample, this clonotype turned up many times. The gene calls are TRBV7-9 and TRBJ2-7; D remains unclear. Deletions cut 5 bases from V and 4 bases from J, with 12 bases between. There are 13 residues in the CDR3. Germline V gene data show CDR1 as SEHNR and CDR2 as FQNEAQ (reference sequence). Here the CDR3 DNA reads TGTGCCAGCAGCCGAGGACCTGTATACGAGCAGTACTTC. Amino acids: CASSRGPVYEQYF. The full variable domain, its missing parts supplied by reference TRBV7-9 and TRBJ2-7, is DTGVSQNPRHKITKRGQNVTFRCDPISEHNRLYWYRQTLGQGPEFLTYFQNEAQLEKSRLLSDRFSAERPKGSFSTLEIQRTEQGDSAMYLCASSRGPVYEQYFGPGTRLTVT.